Each of the 17 T cell receptor beta chains below was sequenced from the same sample in a study of shared clonotypes between healthy human individuals. Method: immunoSEQ multiplex PCR; TCRdb's copy keeps in-frame clones and lacks some. The sample lists some 1,900,000 clones, less than 95% seen once, with approximately 1% in the top ten. CD8 cells regarded as naive lacked CD45RO, were positively chosen for CCR7, and omitted terminally differentiated effector memory CD45RA+ cells. Sequenced sample: naive CD8+ T cells sorted from blood. Every receptor here comes from a man in his late teens or twenties in good health.

This chain uses TRBV10-3 with TRBJ1-5; 9 bases agree with TRBD1. Germline V gives CDR1 ENHRY, CDR2 SYGVKD. The CDR3 length is 17 residues. V gave up 3 bases and J gave up 3 bases; unmatched junction bases: 9. This chain's CDR3 is CAISEGPTGGYNQPQHF. In DNA form, the CDR3 reads TGTGCCATCAGTGAAGGGCCGACAGGGGGTTACAATCAGCCCCAGCATTTT.

The rearrangement joins TRBV30 to TRBJ2-7; TRBD1 agrees at 7 bases. Germline CDR1 GTSNPN, CDR2 SVGIG (reference sequence). The CDR3 totals 13 residues. V was pared by 0 bases and J by 6 bases, with 5 bases of the junction left unmatched. CDR3 residues: CAWSVLQGVEQYF. For the CDR3, the DNA is TGTGCCTGGAGTGTCCTCCAGGGGGTCGAGCAGTACTTC.

This sequence joins TRBV6-5 and TRBJ1-2, with unresolved D. The CDR3 is made up of 14 amino acids. Germline V gene data show CDR1 as MNHEY and CDR2 as SVGAGI. Trimming stripped 1 base from V and 1 base from J, with 7 bases between. The CDR3 loop reads CASSYYGNNYGYTF. The CDR3 bases are TGTGCCAGCAGTTACTACGGCAATAACTATGGCTACACCTTC.

For the CDR3, the DNA is TGTGCCAGCAGCTTAGAAGGGAGGCCCGACAATGAGCAGTTCTTC. It is translated as CASSLEGRPDNEQFF. The gene calls are TRBV11-2 and TRBJ2-1, with D perhaps matching TRBD2 (6 bases). The length of the CDR3 is 15 residues. V was clipped by 0 bases and J by 5 bases, with 11 bases between them. CDR1 is SGHAT, CDR2 FQNNGV, per germline.

The CDR3 spells CSAHGATYEQYF. CDR3 coding DNA: TGCAGCGCCCACGGGGCAACCTACGAGCAGTACTTC. The chain employs TRBV29-1 and TRBJ2-7; D assignment may be TRBD1 or TRBD2 (5 bases each). CDR3 length: 12 amino acids. Germline V gene data show CDR1 as SQVTM and CDR2 as ANQGSEA. Between the trimmed V and J ends, which lost 7 bases and 2 bases, there was a span of 12 bases.

The chain employs TRBV7-6 and TRBJ1-4, with D possibly being TRBD1 (6 bases). CDR3 length: 19 residues. V gave up 2 bases and J gave up 2 bases, with 21 bases separating them. CDR1 is SGHVS, CDR2 FNYEAQ, per germline. The chain's CDR3 is CASSLNVYFDQGTNEKLFF. CDR3 nucleotides: TGTGCCAGCAGCTTAAACGTGTATTTTGATCAGGGGACTAATGAAAAACTGTTTTTT.

The chain joins TRBV6-5 to TRBJ1-3; 8 bases line up with TRBD1. The CDR3 covers 15 residues. V trimming: 4 bases; J trimming: 4 bases; junction bases outside the gene matches: 6. CDR1 and CDR2 (germline): MNHEY, SVGAGI. In nucleotides, the CDR3 is TGTGCCAGCAGTTGGACAGGGATTAACGGAAACACCATATATTTT. This encodes CASSWTGINGNTIYF.

The J gene is TRBJ1-1, the V gene TRBV2; the D gene is possibly TRBD1 (5 bases). Germline values: CDR1 SNHLY, CDR2 FYNNEI. The CDR3 loop spans 14 amino acids. The ends were cut back, 6 bases at V and 0 bases at J, with 11 bases in the middle. The CDR3 DNA follows: TGTGCCAGCAGGGCAGGGAGTATGAACACTGAAGCTTTCTTT. Residues: CASRAGSMNTEAFF.

V gene TRBV27 combines with J gene TRBJ2-1; 13 positions agree with TRBD2. The CDR3 consists of 16 residues. Germline CDR1 is MNHEY and CDR2 is SMNVEV (reference sequence). Germline trimming cut 5 bases from V and 4 bases from J; bases unmatched to any gene: 5. The CDR3, as DNA: TGTGCCAGCAGTATCCGGACTAGCGGGGGATACAATGAGCAGTTCTTC. Translated, it gives CASSIRTSGGYNEQFF.

This clone was seen a few times. The gene calls are TRBV27 and TRBJ1-2, with no clear D. The CDR3 contains 14 residues. Germline CDR1 reads MNHEY; CDR2 reads SMNVEV (reference sequence). Deletions cut 5 bases from V and 4 bases from J, with 14 bases between. The CDR3 coding sequence is TGTGCCAGCAGTACCTCCGTGGGGTCCTATGGCTACACCTTC. Residues: CASSTSVGSYGYTF.

The genes are TRBV30 and TRBJ1-4; perhaps TRBD1 as D (5 bases). Germline values: CDR1 GTSNPN, CDR2 SVGIG (reference sequence). Deletions cut 3 bases from V and 8 bases from J, with 19 bases between. This CDR3 comprises 15 residues. The DNA of the CDR3 is TGTGCCTGGAGCCCGGAGGGAGGGGAGACGGAAAAACTGTTTTTT. Its translation is CAWSPEGGETEKLFF.

The chain joins TRBV10-1 to TRBJ2-2; no reliable D call. Trimming removed 6 bases at V and 0 bases at J, with 17 bases between. Germline V lookup: CDR1 WNHNN, CDR2 SYGVQD (reference sequence). The CDR3 loop spans 17 amino acids. The DNA of the CDR3 is TGCGCCAGCAGAACCGGGCCCCCGAAAACGAACACCGGGGAGCTGTTTTTT. Protein sequence: CASRTGPPKTNTGELFF.

The chain recombines TRBV4-1 with TRBJ2-1; D is unclear. Looked up from germline, CDR1 is MGHRA and CDR2 is YSYEKL. The CDR3 is 12 amino acids. Trimming cost V 1 base and J 8 bases, with 6 bases left between them. CDR3 loop: CASSQGSDEQFF. The CDR3 DNA reads TGCGCCAGCAGCCAAGGCTCCGATGAGCAGTTCTTC.

V is TRBV5-6 and J is TRBJ2-7; D remains unclear. Deletions cut 1 base from V and 6 bases from J, with 8 bases between. Germline CDR1 is SGHDT and CDR2 is YYEEEE. This CDR3 has 12 residues. For the CDR3, the DNA is TGTGCCAGCAGCTTGACAGTGGGCGAGCAGTACTTC. This gives the protein CASSLTVGEQYF.

As for this clone: This could be a read error, since a much larger clone is one nucleotide away. The V and J genes are TRBV15 and TRBJ1-1; unclear D gene. The CDR3 consists of 12 residues. V was pared by 5 bases and J by 3 bases, with 7 bases between. From germline, CDR1 is LNHNV and CDR2 YYDKDF (reference sequence). DNA of the CDR3: TGTGCCACCAGCTTCGGGGACACTGAAGCTTTCTTT. The encoded protein is CATSFGDTEAFF. The full variable domain, with the rest looked up from reference TRBV15 and TRBJ1-1, is DAMVIQNPRYQVTQFGKPVTLSCSQTLNHNVMYWYQQKSSQAPKLLFHYYDKDFNNEADTPDNFQSRRPNTSFCFLDIRSPGLGDTAMYLCATSFGDTEAFFGQGTRLTVV.

The chain joins TRBV7-8 to TRBJ2-7; unclear D gene. V shed 3 bases and J shed 0 bases, with 12 bases lying between them. Germline V gene data show CDR1 as SGHVS and CDR2 as FQNEAQ. The CDR3 runs 15 residues. The CDR3 is CASSLYQISSYEQYF. The CDR3 DNA follows: TGTGCCAGCAGCTTGTACCAGATTAGCTCCTACGAGCAGTACTTC.

The J gene is TRBJ2-5, the V gene TRBV9, with 11 bases fitting TRBD1. The CDR3 runs 17 residues. Germline values: CDR1 SGDLS, CDR2 YYNGEE. Germline trimming cut 1 base from V and 5 bases from J; bases unmatched to any gene: 10. CDR3 loop: CASSVPVDRGLTETQYF. The CDR3 bases are TGTGCCAGCAGCGTACCCGTGGACAGGGGGCTCACCGAGACCCAGTACTTC.